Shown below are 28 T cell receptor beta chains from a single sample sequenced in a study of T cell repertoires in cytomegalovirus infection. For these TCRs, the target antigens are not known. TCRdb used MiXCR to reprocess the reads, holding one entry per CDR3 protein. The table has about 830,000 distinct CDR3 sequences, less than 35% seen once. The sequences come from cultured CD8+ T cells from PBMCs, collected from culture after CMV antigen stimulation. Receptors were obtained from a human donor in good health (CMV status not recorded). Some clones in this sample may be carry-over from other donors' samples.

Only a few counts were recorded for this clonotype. In DNA, the CDR3 is TGTGCCAGTAGTATGTCGGCAGGGGCGAACACTGAAGCTTTCTTT. Translation gives CASSMSAGANTEAFF. The rearrangement uses TRBV19 and TRBJ1-1; D might be TRBD1 (6 bases). The CDR3 loop spans 15 amino acids. The V end was cut by 3 bases, the J end by 1 base, with 12 bases between. The germline V gene encodes CDR1 LNHDA and CDR2 SQIVND (reference sequence).

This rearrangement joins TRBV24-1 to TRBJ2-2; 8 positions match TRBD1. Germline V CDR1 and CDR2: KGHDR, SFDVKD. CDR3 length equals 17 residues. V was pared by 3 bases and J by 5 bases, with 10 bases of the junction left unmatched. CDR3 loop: CATSDGWGQARTGELFF. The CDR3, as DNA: TGTGCCACCAGTGATGGCTGGGGACAGGCTAGGACCGGGGAGCTGTTTTTT.

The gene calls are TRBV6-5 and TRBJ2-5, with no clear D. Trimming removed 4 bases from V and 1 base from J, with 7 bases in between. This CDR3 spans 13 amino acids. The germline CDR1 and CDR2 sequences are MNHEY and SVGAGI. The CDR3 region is CASSSRPQETQYF. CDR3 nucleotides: TGTGCCAGCAGTTCGAGACCCCAAGAGACCCAGTACTTC.

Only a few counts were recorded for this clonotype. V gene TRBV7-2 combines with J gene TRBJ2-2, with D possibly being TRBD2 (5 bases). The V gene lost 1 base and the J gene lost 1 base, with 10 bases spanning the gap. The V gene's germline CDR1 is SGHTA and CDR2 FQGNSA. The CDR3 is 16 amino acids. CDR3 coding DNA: TGTGCCAGCAGCTTAGGGACTCTAGGGAACACCGGGGAGCTGTTTTTT. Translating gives CASSLGTLGNTGELFF.

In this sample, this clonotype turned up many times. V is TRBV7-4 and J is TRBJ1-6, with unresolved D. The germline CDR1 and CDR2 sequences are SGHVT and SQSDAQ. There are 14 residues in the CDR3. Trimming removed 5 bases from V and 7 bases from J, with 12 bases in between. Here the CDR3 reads CASSPPGGNSPLHF. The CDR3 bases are TGTGCCAGCAGCCCCCCGGGCGGGAATTCACCCCTCCACTTT.

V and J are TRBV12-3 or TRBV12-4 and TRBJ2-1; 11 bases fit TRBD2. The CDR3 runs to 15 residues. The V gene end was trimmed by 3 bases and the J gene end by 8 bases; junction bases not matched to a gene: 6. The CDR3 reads CASSFLAGGLDEQFF. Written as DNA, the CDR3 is TGTGCCAGCAGTTTCCTAGCGGGGGGCCTCGATGAGCAGTTCTTC.

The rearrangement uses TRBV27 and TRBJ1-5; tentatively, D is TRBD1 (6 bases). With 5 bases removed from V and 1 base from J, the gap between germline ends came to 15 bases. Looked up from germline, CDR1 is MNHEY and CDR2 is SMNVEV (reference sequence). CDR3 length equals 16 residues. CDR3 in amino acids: CASSALGTPSNQPQHF. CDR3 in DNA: TGTGCCAGCAGTGCCCTGGGGACACCAAGCAATCAGCCCCAGCATTTT.

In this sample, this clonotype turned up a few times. DNA for the CDR3: TGTGCCAGCAGTTTATCCGAGAGTCTTGAAGCTTTCTTT. Its protein is CASSLSESLEAFF. The chain has TRBV27 and TRBJ1-1; no definite D call. The germline gives CDR1 MNHEY, CDR2 SMNVEV (reference sequence). This CDR3 is built from 13 residues. V was pared by 0 bases and J by 7 bases, with 9 bases between.

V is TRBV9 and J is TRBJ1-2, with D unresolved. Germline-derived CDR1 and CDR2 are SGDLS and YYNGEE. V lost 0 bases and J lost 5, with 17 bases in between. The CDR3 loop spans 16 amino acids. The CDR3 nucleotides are TGTGCCAGCAGCGTAGGGAGTCTCACTGGGCCGTATGGCTACACCTTC. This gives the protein CASSVGSLTGPYGYTF.

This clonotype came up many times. The CDR3 protein is CASSDPVWGGLSTDTQYF. The CDR3 nucleotides read TGTGCCAGCAGTGATCCCGTTTGGGGGGGATTAAGCACAGATACGCAGTATTTT. The rearrangement joins TRBV6-1 to TRBJ2-3, with TRBD2 identical over 7 bases. V lost 3 bases to trimming and J lost 0 bases; unmatched junction nucleotides: 12. CDR3 length equals 18 residues. Germline V lookup: CDR1 MNHNS, CDR2 SASEGT.

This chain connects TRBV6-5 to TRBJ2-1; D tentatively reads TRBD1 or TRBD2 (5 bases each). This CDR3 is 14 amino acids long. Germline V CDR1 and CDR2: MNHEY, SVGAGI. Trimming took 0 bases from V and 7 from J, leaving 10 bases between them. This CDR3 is CASSYSVGDNEQFF. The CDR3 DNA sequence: TGTGCCAGCAGTTACTCTGTGGGGGATAATGAGCAGTTCTTC.

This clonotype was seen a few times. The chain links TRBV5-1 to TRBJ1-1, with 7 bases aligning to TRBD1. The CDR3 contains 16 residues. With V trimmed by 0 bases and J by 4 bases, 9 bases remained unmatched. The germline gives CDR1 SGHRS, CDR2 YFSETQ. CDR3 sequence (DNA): TGCGCCAGCAGCTTGGCGAGGACAGGCGGCGGCACTGAAGCTTTCTTT. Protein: CASSLARTGGGTEAFF.

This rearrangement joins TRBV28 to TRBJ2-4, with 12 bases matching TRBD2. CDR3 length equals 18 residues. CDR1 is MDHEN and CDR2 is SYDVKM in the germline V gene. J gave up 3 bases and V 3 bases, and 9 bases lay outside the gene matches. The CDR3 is CASSLRLAGVRGKNIQYF. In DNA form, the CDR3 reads TGTGCCAGCAGTTTGCGACTAGCGGGAGTCAGGGGCAAAAACATTCAGTACTTC. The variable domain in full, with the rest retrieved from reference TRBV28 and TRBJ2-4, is DVKVTQSSRYLVKRTGEKVFLECVQDMDHENMFWYRQDPGLGLRLIYFSYDVKMKEKGDIPEGYSVSREKKERFSLILESASTNQTSMYLCASSLRLAGVRGKNIQYFGAGTRLSVL.

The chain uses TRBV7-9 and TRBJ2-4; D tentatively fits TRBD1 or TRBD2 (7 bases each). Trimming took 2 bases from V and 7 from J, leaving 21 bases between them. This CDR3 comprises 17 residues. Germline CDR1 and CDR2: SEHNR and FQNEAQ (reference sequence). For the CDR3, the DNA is TGTGCCAGCAGCTTAAGGGAGGGGGCTCCGGATTTTAACATTCAGTACTTC. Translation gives CASSLREGAPDFNIQYF.

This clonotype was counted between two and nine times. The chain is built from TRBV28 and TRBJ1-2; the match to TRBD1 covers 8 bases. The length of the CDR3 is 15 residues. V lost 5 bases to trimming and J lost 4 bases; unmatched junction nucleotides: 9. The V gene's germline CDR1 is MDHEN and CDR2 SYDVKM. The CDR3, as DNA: TGTGCCAGCAGTCTGCAGGTACAGGGGGGCTATGGCTACACCTTC. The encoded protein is CASSLQVQGGYGYTF.

DNA for the CDR3: TGTGCCAGCAGTCGACCGAGCACAGATACGCAGTATTTT. It is translated as CASSRPSTDTQYF. The gene calls are TRBV12-3 or TRBV12-4 and TRBJ2-3, with D unclear. The V and J ends lost 5 bases and 0 bases respectively, with 6 bases between them. This CDR3 has 13 residues.

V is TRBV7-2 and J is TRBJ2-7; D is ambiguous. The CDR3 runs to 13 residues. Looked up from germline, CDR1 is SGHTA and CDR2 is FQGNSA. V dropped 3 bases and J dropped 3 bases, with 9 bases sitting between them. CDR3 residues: CASSFGGYYEQYV. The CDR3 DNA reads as TGTGCCAGCAGCTTTGGTGGGTACTACGAGCAGTACGTC.

Here the CDR3 DNA reads TGTGCCAGCAGTGTGACAGGGGTGGACAATTCACCCCTCCACTTT. As protein: CASSVTGVDNSPLHF. The chain employs TRBV27 and TRBJ1-6; 8 bases are shared with TRBD1. Germline CDR1 is MNHEY and CDR2 is SMNVEV (reference sequence). CDR3 length: 15 residues. The V segment lost 5 bases and the J segment 7 bases; nucleotides outside the gene matches: 7.

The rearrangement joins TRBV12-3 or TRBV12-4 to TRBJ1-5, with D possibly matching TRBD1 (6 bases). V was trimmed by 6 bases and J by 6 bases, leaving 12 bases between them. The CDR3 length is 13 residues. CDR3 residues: CASRTGRVQPQHF. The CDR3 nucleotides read TGTGCCAGCAGAACAGGGAGAGTTCAGCCCCAGCATTTT.

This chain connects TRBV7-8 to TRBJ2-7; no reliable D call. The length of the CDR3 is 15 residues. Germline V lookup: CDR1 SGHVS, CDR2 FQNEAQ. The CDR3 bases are TGTGCCAGCAGCTCCGAACGAATGTCATCCTACGAGCGGTACGTC. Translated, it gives CASSSERMSSYERYV.

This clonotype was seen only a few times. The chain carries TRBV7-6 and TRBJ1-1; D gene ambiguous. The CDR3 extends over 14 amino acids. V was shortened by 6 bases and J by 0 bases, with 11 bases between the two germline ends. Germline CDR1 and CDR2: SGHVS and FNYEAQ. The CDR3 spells CASREEDLNTEAFF. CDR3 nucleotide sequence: TGTGCCAGCAGGGAGGAGGACTTGAACACTGAAGCTTTCTTT.

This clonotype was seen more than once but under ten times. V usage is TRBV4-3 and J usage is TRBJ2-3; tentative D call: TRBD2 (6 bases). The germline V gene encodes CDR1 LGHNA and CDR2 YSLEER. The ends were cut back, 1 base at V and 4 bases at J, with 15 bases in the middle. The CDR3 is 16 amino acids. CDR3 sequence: CASSQASSVVADTQYF. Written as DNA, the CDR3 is TGCGCCAGCAGCCAAGCGTCTAGCGTCGTCGCAGATACGCAGTATTTT.

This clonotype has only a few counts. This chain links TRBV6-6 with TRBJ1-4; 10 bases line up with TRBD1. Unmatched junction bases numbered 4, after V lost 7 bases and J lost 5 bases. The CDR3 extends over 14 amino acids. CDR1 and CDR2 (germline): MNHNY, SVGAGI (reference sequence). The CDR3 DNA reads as TGTGCCAGCACTAGGGACAGGGGAAATGAAAAACTGTTTTTT. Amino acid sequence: CASTRDRGNEKLFF.

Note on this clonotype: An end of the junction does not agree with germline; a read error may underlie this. The CDR3 sequence: CGSSQGEDSTYEQYF. The CDR3 DNA follows: TGCGGCAGCAGCCAAGGGGAGGACAGCACCTACGAGCAGTACTTC. The V call is TRBV4-1, the J call TRBJ2-7; D may correspond to TRBD1 or TRBD2 (6 bases each). Germline values: CDR1 MGHRA, CDR2 YSYEKL. This CDR3 contains 15 residues.

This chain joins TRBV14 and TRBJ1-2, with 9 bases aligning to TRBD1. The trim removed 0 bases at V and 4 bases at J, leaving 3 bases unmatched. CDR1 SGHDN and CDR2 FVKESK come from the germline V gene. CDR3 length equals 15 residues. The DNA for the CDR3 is TGTGCCAGCAGCCAAGAACAGGGGGCGGGCTATGGCTACACCTTC. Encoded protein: CASSQEQGAGYGYTF.

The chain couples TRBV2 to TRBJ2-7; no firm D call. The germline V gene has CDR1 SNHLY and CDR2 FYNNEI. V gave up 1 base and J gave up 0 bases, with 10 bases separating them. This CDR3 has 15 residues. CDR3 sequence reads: CASSEDSLSSYEQYF. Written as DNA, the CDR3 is TGTGCCAGCAGTGAAGACTCTCTGAGCTCCTACGAGCAGTACTTC.

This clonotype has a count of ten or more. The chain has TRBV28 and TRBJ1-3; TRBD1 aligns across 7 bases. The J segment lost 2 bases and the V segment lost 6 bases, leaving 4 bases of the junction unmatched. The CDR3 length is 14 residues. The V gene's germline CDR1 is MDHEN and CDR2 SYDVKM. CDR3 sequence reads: CASSLQGTGNTIYF. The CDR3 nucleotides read TGTGCCAGCAGCTTACAGGGGACTGGAAACACCATATATTTT. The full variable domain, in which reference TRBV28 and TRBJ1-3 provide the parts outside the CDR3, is DVKVTQSSRYLVKRTGEKVFLECVQDMDHENMFWYRQDPGLGLRLIYFSYDVKMKEKGDIPEGYSVSREKKERFSLILESASTNQTSMYLCASSLQGTGNTIYFGEGSWLTVV.

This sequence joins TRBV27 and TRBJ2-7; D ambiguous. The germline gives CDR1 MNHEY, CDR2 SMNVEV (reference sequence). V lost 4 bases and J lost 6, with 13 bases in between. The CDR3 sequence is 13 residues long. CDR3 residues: CASSWLMGGEQYF. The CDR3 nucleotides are TGTGCCAGCAGTTGGTTAATGGGTGGCGAGCAGTACTTC.